There are many counts of the clone carrying this TCR beta chain. The antigen is unknown. V shed 4 bases and J 2 bases; nucleotides not matched to a gene: 6. Germline V gene sequence: CDR1 SQVTM, CDR2 ANQGSEA. This CDR3 spans 14 amino acids. This sample stems from a study of CD8 T cells in ankylosing spondylitis. Study-wide findings and caveats: One TCR beta motif, made up of about 8 highly homologous variants, appeared characteristic of ankylosing spondylitis blood.

TCRdb re-analysed the 5' RACE reads in MiXCR, keeping a single row per CDR3 protein. The data contain approximately 520,000 distinct CDR3 sequences, about 5% of them singletons. Source material: blood, either unsorted or a sorted T cell fraction (not recorded which). The rearrangement joins TRBV29-1 to TRBJ2-3, with TRBD2 matching 7 bases. This receptor was taken from a male donor with ankylosing spondylitis. This CDR3 is CSVAPGRVTDTQYF. In DNA, the CDR3 is TGCAGCGTTGCCCCGGGGAGGGTCACAGATACGCAGTATTTT.